This T cell receptor beta chain was identified during a study of shared clonotypes between healthy human individuals. The method was immunoSEQ multiplex PCR; TCRdb's version includes in-frame clones alone and lacks a portion of them. The sample has around 2,000,000 clones; 95% are singletons. Between the trimmed V and J ends, which lost 3 bases and 9 bases, there was a span of 3 bases. This CDR3 spans 10 amino acids. Per the germline V gene, CDR1 is SNHLY and CDR2 is FYNNEI. CD45RA-negative memory and CD45RA+ naive subsets were split from the CD4+ cells. The source material was naive CD4+ T cells sorted from blood. The subset here: CD45RA+ positively selected. This sequence was found in a man between 18 and 35 years old in good health. The chain uses TRBV2 and TRBJ2-1; D uncertain. CDR3 protein: CASSDVEQFF. CDR3 coding DNA: TGTGCCAGCAGTGACGTTGAGCAGTTCTTC. The full variable domain, rest sourced from reference TRBV2 and TRBJ2-1, is EPEVTQTPSHQVTQMGQEVILRCVPISNHLYFYWYRQILGQKVEFLVSFYNNEISEKSEIFDDQFSVERPDGSNFTLKIRSTKLEDSAMYFCASSDVEQFFGPGTRLTVL.